This T cell receptor (beta chain) was identified during a study of OX40 agonist ivuxolimab in advanced cancers. Study-level information: Ivuxolimab is an agonistic anti-OX40 (CD134) antibody, and patients were treated with it.

The table came from immunoSEQ multiplex PCR; TCRdb's copy has only in-frame clones and leaves some out. The sample holds about 110,000 clones, approximately 90% seen once. Regarding the study as a whole: Clonal expansion from baseline to week 6 occurred in both CD4+ and CD8+ T cells. At 0.1-3.0 mg/kg, partial responders had clonal expansion among the lowest observed. Expanded peripheral T-cell antigen specificity went undetermined.

Turning to this clone: Its specificity is unknown.

V was clipped by 4 bases and J by 4 bases; unmatched bases: 11. Looked up from germline, CDR1 is SGHNT and CDR2 is YYREEE (reference sequence). CDR3 length: 16 residues. The chain is built from TRBV5-4 and TRBJ1-1, with 9 bases aligning to TRBD1. Sequenced here: CD4+ or CD8+ T cells sorted from blood, sampled in a trial of the OX40 agonist ivuxolimab. The sequence was obtained from an adult with an advanced solid tumor such as melanoma, head and neck, liver or kidney cancer. Here the CDR3 reads CASSRNRGLASTEAFF. CDR3 in DNA: TGTGCCAGCAGCCGTAACAGGGGGCTCGCTTCCACTGAAGCTTTCTTT.